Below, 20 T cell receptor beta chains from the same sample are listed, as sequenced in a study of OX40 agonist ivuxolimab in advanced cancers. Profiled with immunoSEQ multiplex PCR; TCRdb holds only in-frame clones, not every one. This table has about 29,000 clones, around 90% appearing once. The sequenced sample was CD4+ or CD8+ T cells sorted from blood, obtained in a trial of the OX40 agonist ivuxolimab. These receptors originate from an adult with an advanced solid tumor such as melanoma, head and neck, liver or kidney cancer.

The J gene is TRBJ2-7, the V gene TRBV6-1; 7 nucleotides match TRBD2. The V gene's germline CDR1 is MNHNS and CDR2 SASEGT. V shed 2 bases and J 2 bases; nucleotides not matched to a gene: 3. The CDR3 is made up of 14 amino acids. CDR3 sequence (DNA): TGTGCCAGCAGTGAATGGGGGGGAACCTACGAGCAGTACTTC. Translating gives CASSEWGGTYEQYF.

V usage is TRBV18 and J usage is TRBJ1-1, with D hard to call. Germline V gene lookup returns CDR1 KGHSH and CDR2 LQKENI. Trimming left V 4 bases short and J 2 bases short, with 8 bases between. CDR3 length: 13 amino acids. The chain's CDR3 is CASSQTDNTEAFF. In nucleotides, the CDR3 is TGTGCCAGCTCACAGACGGACAACACTGAAGCTTTCTTT.

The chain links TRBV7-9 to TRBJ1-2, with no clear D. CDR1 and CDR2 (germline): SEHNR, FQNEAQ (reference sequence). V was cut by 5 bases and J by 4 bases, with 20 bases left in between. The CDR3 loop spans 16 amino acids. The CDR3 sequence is CASSGDGIGSFYGYTF. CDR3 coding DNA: TGTGCCAGCAGCGGAGACGGGATCGGGTCCTTCTATGGCTACACCTTC.

The CDR3 DNA is TGTGCCACCAGCGGGCGGGGGAACACTGAAGCTTTCTTT. Its protein product is CATSGRGNTEAFF. V is TRBV15 and J is TRBJ1-1; D gene ambiguous. V was clipped by 5 bases and J by 1 base, with 8 bases between them. Germline V gives CDR1 LNHNV, CDR2 YYDKDF (reference sequence). The CDR3 is 13 amino acids.

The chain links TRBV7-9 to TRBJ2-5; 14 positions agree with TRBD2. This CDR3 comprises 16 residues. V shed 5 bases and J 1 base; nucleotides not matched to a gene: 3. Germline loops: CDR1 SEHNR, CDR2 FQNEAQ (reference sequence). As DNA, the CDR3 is TGTGCCAGCAGCCCAGGGACTAGCGGGGGCCAAGAGACCCAGTACTTC. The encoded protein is CASSPGTSGGQETQYF.

The CDR3 bases are TGTGCCAGCAGCCCTATAGCGGGGGGATACAATGAGCAGTTCTTC. Translated, it gives CASSPIAGGYNEQFF. The chain couples TRBV7-3 to TRBJ2-1; the match to TRBD2 covers 10 bases. Germline V CDR1 and CDR2: SGHTA, FQGTGA. There are 15 residues in the CDR3. The V gene end was trimmed by 5 bases and the J gene end by 4 bases; junction bases not matched to a gene: 5.

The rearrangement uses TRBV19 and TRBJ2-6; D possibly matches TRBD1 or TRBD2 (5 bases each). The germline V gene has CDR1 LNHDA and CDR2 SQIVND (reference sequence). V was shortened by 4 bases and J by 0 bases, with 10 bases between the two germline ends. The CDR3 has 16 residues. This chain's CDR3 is CASSRDAVSGANVLTF. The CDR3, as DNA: TGTGCCAGTAGTAGGGACGCCGTCTCTGGGGCCAACGTCCTGACTTTC.

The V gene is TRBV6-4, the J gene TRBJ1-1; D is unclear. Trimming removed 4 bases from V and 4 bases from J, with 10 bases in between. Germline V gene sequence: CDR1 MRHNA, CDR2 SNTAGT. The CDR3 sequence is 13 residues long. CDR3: CASSARVSTEAFF. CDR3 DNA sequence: TGTGCCAGCAGTGCAAGGGTGAGCACTGAAGCTTTCTTT.

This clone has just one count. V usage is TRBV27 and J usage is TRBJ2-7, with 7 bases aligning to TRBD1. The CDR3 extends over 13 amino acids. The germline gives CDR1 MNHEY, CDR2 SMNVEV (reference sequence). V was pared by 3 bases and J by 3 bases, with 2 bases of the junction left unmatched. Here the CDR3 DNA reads TGTGCCAGCAGTTTCCCAGGGGGCTACGAGCAGTACTTC. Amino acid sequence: CASSFPGGYEQYF.

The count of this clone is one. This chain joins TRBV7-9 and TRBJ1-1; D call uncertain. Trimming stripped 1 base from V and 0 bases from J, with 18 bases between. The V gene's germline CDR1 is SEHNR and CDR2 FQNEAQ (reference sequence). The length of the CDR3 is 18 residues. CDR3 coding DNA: TGTGCCAGCAGCTTAGGCGCCCTATACTTCCCGTTGAACACTGAAGCTTTCTTT. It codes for CASSLGALYFPLNTEAFF.

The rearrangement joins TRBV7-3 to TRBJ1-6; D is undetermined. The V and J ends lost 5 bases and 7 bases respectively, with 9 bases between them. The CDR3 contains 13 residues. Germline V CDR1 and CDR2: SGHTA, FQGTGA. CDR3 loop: CASSPDGNSPLHF. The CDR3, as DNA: TGTGCCAGCAGCCCGGACGGCAATTCACCCCTCCACTTT.

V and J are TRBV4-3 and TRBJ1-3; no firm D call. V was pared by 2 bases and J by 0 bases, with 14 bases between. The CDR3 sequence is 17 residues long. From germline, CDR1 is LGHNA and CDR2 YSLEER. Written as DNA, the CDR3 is TGCGCCAGCAGCCAAAGTTCAACAGCCTCCTCTGGAAACACCATATATTTT. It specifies CASSQSSTASSGNTIYF.

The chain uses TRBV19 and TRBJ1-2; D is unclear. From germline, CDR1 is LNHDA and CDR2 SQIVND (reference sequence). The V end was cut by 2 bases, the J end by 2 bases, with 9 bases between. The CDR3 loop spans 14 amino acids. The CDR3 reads CASSIQYSNYGYTF. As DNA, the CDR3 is TGTGCCAGTAGTATACAGTATTCCAACTATGGCTACACCTTC.

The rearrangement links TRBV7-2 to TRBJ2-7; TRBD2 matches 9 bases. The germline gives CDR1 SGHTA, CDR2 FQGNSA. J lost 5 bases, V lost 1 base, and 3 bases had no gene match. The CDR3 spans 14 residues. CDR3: CASSLGGRVDEQYF. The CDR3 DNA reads TGTGCCAGCAGCTTAGGCGGGAGGGTGGACGAGCAGTACTTC.

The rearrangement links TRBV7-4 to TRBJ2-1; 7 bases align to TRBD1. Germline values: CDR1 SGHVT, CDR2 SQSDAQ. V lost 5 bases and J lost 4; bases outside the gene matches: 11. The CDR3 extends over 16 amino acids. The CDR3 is CASSRMRTGAYNEQFF. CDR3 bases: TGTGCCAGCAGCCGAATGAGGACAGGCGCTTACAATGAGCAGTTCTTC. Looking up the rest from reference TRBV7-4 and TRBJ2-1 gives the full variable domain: GAGVSQSPRYKVAKRGRDVALRCDSISGHVTLYWYRQTLGQGSEVLTYSQSDAQRDKSGRPSGRFSAERPERSVSTLKIQRTEQGDSAVYLCASSRMRTGAYNEQFFGPGTRLTVL.

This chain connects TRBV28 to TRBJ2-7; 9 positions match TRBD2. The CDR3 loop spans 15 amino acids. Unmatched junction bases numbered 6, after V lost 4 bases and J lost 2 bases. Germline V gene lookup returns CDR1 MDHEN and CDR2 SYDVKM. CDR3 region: CASSSRTSVTYEQYF. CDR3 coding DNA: TGTGCCAGCAGTTCCCGGACTAGCGTCACCTACGAGCAGTACTTC.

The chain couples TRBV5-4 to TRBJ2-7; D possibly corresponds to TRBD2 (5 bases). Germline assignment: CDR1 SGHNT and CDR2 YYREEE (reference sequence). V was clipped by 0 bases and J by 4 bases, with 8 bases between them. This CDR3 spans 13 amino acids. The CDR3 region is CASSLDRGYEQYF. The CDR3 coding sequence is TGTGCCAGCAGCTTGGACAGAGGGTACGAGCAGTACTTC.

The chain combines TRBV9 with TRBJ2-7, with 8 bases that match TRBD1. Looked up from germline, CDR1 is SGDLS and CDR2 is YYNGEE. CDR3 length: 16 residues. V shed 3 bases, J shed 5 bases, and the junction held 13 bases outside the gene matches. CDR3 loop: CASSANTRQGTDEQYF. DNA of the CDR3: TGTGCCAGCAGCGCCAACACTCGACAGGGGACCGACGAGCAGTACTTC. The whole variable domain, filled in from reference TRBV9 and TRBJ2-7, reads DSGVTQTPKHLITATGQRVTLRCSPRSGDLSVYWYQQSLDQGLQFLIQYYNGEERAKGNILERFSAQQFPDLHSELNLSSLELGDSALYFCASSANTRQGTDEQYFGPGTRLTVT.

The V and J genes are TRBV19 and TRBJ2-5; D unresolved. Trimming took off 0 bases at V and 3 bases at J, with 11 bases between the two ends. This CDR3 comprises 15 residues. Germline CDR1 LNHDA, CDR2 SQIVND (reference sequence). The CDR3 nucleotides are TGTGCCAGTAGTATAGATGAGTACAGCAAAGAGACCCAGTACTTC. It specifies CASSIDEYSKETQYF.

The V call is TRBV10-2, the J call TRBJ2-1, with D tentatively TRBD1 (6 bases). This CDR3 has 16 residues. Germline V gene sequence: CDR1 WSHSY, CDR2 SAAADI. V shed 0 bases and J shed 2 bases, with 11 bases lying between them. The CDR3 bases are TGCGCCAGCAGTGAGTCTACAGGGCCCCCCTACAATGAGCAGTTCTTC. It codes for CASSESTGPPYNEQFF.